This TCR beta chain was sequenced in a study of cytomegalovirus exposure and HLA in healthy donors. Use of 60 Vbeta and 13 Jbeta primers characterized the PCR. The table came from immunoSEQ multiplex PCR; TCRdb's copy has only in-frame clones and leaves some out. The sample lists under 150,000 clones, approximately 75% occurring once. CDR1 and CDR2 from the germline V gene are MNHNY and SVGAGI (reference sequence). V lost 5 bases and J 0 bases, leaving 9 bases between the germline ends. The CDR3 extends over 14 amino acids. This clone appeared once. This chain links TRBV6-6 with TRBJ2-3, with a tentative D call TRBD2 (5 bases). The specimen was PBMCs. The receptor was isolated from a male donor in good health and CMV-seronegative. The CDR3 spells CASSADSSTDTQYF. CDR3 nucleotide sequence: TGTGCCAGCAGTGCGGACTCTAGCACAGATACGCAGTATTTT.